A selection of T cell receptor beta chains follows, all from one sample in a study of blood T cells in healthy people across ages. Each CDR3 protein is one row after TCRdb ran MiXCR on the 5' RACE reads. The table lists 650,000 to 1,000,000 distinct CDR3 sequences, 35% to 40% of them singletons. The source material was blood. All receptors derive from a man in his late teens or twenties in good health. Both conserved end residues are part of each CDR3. A D gene is named only where the DNA matches it firmly. Size is omitted from some rows. Given values are once, few, many or a class for expanded clones.

J gene	V gene	clone size	D gene	CDR3 DNA	CDR3 protein
TRBJ2-2	TRBV24-1	NA	NA	TGTGCCACCAGTGATTTTCGGGGGCGGGATACCGGGGAGCTGTTTTTT	CATSDFRGRDTGELFF
TRBJ2-1	TRBV14	NA	NA	TGTGCCAGCAGCCAAGACCTTGCCGGGACCCCGTACAATGAGCAGTTCTTC	CASSQDLAGTPYNEQFF
TRBJ2-3	TRBV7-3	few	NA	TGTGCCAGCAGCTCGGGGTCCCAAAGTAGCGCCCCTCGCACAGATACGCAGTATTTT	CASSSGSQSSAPRTDTQYF
TRBJ2-7	TRBV6-1	NA	NA	TGTGCCAGCAGTGCTAGGCGGGACGGCTTCTCCTACGAGCAGTACTTC	CASSARRDGFSYEQYF
TRBJ2-3	TRBV14	NA	NA	TGTGCCAGCAGCCAAGGATGGCGGGACAGTACAGATACGCAGTATTTT	CASSQGWRDSTDTQYF
TRBJ2-7	TRBV20-1	NA	TRBD2	TGCAGTGCTAGAGATTCTAGCGGGTCCTACGAGCAGTACTTC	CSARDSSGSYEQYF
TRBJ2-1	TRBV3-1	NA	NA	TGTGCCAGCAATTTCGGGGAGACCTACAATGAGCAGTTCTTC	CASNFGETYNEQFF
TRBJ1-5	TRBV2	few	TRBD1	TGTGCCAGCAGTGAAGCGGGTTGGACAGGGGGCAATCAGCCCCAGCATTTT	CASSEAGWTGGNQPQHF
TRBJ2-1	TRBV27	NA	NA	TGTGCCAGCAGACTACTTATACCCGTCGGAGTAGGAGCCAATGAGCAGTTCTTC	CASRLLIPVGVGANEQFF
TRBJ2-7	TRBV20-1	few	NA	TGCAGTGCTAGAGATACGGGGCTCGGGGAGCAGTACTTC	CSARDTGLGEQYF
TRBJ1-4	TRBV12-3/TRBV12-4	NA	NA	TGTGCCAGCAGTTCGATTAATGAAAAACTGTTTTTT	CASSSINEKLFF
TRBJ2-7	TRBV10-3	NA	TRBD2	TGTGCCATCACCCTAGCGGGGGATCTCGCCGAGCAGTACTTC	CAITLAGDLAEQYF
TRBJ1-2	TRBV5-6	few	NA	TGTGCCAGCAGCCCCGGGAGGTCAACTAACTATGGCTACACCTTC	CASSPGRSTNYGYTF
TRBJ2-1	TRBV6-6	NA	NA	TGTGCCAGCAGTTACTTGCAGGGGGGCTCCTACAATGAGCAGTTCTTC	CASSYLQGGSYNEQFF
TRBJ2-1	TRBV7-2	NA	TRBD1	TGTGCCAGCAGCCCACGACAGGGGCGGAACTACAATGAGCAGTTCTTC	CASSPRQGRNYNEQFF
TRBJ2-3	TRBV2	many	NA	TGTGCCAGCAGGACCATTCCCAGAATCCGCACAGATACGCAGTATTTT	CASRTIPRIRTDTQYF
TRBJ2-1	TRBV19	NA	TRBD2	TGTGCCAGTAGTGTCGCGGGGGGCCGATACAATGAGCAGTTCTTC	CASSVAGGRYNEQFF
TRBJ2-1	TRBV4-3	few	NA	TGCGCCAGCAGCCAAGACGCTAGGGAGTACAATGAGCAGTTCTTC	CASSQDAREYNEQFF
TRBJ1-1	TRBV2	NA	NA	TGTGCCAGCAGTGTCGAGAGGACGGCCACTGAAGCTTTCTTT	CASSVERTATEAFF
TRBJ2-5	TRBV20-1	few	NA	TGCAGTGCGCGGGAAGACGAGGGAGAGACCCAGTACTTC	CSAREDEGETQYF
TRBJ2-5	TRBV5-1	many	NA	TGCGCCAGCAGCTTGTTCATGAGGACAGTTAAAAGGGGTGAAGAGACCCAGTACTTC	CASSLFMRTVKRGEETQYF
TRBJ1-6	TRBV7-2	few	NA	TGTGCCAGCCTCGATGGGGCGTCCTATAATTCACCCCTCCACTTT	CASLDGASYNSPLHF
TRBJ1-2	TRBV25-1	NA	NA	TGTGCCAGCAGTCCCGGGGGAGACCACTATGGCTACACCTTC	CASSPGGDHYGYTF
TRBJ2-1	TRBV5-1	NA	NA	TGCGCCAACAGTACCGTCGGGACTTTATCCTACAATGAGCAGTTCTTC	CANSTVGTLSYNEQFF
TRBJ2-2	TRBV10-3	few	NA	TGTGCCATCAGTGAGTCCGAGGAGAACACCGGGGAGCTGTTTTTT	CAISESEENTGELFF
TRBJ2-7	TRBV6-2/TRBV6-3	NA	TRBD2	TGTGCCAGCAGTTATCAAGGGACTAGGAGCTACGAGCAGTACTTC	CASSYQGTRSYEQYF
TRBJ2-1	TRBV5-1	NA	NA	TGCGCCAGCAGACCCAGGGCAGCGAATTTCGATGAGCAGTTCTTC	CASRPRAANFDEQFF
TRBJ2-3	TRBV20-1	NA	NA	TGCAGTGCTAGAGATGGTAAAGGGGCGGATACGCAGTATTTT	CSARDGKGADTQYF
TRBJ2-2	TRBV5-1	NA	NA	TGCGCCAGCAGCTTGGACGGGGGCAGTACCGGGGAGCTGTTTTTT	CASSLDGGSTGELFF
TRBJ2-1	TRBV7-2	many	NA	TGTGCCAGCAGCTTAGGGGTCGGGTTCCAGCAGTTCTTC	CASSLGVGFQQFF
TRBJ1-1	TRBV7-6	few	NA	TGTGCCAGCAGCCCGAGGGAGGGGTACACTGAAGCTTTCTTT	CASSPREGYTEAFF
TRBJ1-2	TRBV10-3	NA	NA	TGTGCCATCAGTGAGCTTTCAGACAACTATGGCTACACCTTC	CAISELSDNYGYTF
TRBJ2-2	TRBV12-3/TRBV12-4	NA	NA	TGTGCCAGCAGTCCAAAGGGGGGGGTAGAAAACGGGGAGCTGTTTTTT	CASSPKGGVENGELFF
TRBJ2-1	TRBV12-3/TRBV12-4	NA	TRBD2	TGTGCCAGCAGTTTTTTTAGCGGGGGGGCCTACAATGAGCAGTTCTTC	CASSFFSGGAYNEQFF
TRBJ2-3	TRBV11-2	NA	TRBD2	TGTGCCAGCAGCTTATGGGGACTAGCGGGGAGCACAGATACGCAGTATTTT	CASSLWGLAGSTDTQYF
TRBJ1-6	TRBV4-2	few	NA	TGTGCCAGCAGCCAACCGACAGATTATAATTCACCCCTCCACTTT	CASSQPTDYNSPLHF
TRBJ1-1	TRBV20-1	NA	NA	TGCAGTGCTAGGGACGAAAAAGGGTATCTGAACACTGAAGCTTTCTTT	CSARDEKGYLNTEAFF
TRBJ1-2	TRBV9	NA	NA	TGTGCCAGCAGCATATCGACAGCTCCTCCCTTAGGCTACACCTTC	CASSISTAPPLGYTF
TRBJ1-2	TRBV13	few	TRBD1	TGTGCCAGCAGCTCACGGGACAGGGGGCATCCCGTCTATGGCTACACCTTC	CASSSRDRGHPVYGYTF
TRBJ1-4	TRBV7-2	NA	NA	TGTGCCAGCAGCTTAGGGCGCCGGAATGAAAAACTGTTTTTT	CASSLGRRNEKLFF